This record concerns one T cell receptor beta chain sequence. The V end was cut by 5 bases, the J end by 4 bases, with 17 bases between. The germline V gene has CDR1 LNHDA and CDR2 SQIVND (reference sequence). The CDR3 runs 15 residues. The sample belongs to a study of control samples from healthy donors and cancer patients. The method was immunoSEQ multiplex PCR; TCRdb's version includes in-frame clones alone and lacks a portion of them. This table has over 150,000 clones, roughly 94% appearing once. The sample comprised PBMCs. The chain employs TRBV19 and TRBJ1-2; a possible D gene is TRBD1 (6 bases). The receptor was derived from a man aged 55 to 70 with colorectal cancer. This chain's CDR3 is CASSSRRQDRYGYTF. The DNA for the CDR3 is TGTGCCAGTAGTTCCAGACGACAGGACCGCTATGGCTACACCTTC.